The 3 T cell receptor beta chains below were found in one sample sequenced in a study of patients and donors after allogeneic stem cell transplantation. TCRdb re-called the RT-PCR reads through MiXCR, storing one row per CDR3 protein. This table has 800,000 to 1,000,000 distinct CDR3 sequences, roughly 18% appearing once. The material sequenced was blood, either unsorted or a sorted T cell fraction (not recorded which). These receptors came from a human donor who was either an allogeneic HSCT recipient or a stem cell or donor lymphocyte infusion donor (not recorded which). It is not recorded whose cells these are; they may come from a transplant donor.

This clonotype has only a few counts. V gene TRBV6-1 combines with J gene TRBJ2-5, with 11 bases identical to TRBD1. The V gene's germline CDR1 is MNHNS and CDR2 SASEGT. Trimming took 4 bases from V and 6 from J; bases not matched to a gene: 7. The CDR3 runs to 15 residues. The CDR3 DNA reads as TGTGCCAGCAGTGTGGACAGGGGGCTGGGGAAGACCCAGTACTTC. Translated: CASSVDRGLGKTQYF.

This clonotype was detected only a few times. The rearrangement uses TRBV6-1 and TRBJ1-3, with D perhaps TRBD1 (5 bases). This CDR3 has 13 residues. Germline loops: CDR1 MNHNS, CDR2 SASEGT. Trimming shortened V by 6 bases and J by 4 bases, and 10 bases separated the two germline ends. The CDR3 DNA is TGTGCCAGCAGAAAAGGGGTCGGAAACACCATATATTTT. It is translated as CASRKGVGNTIYF.

This clonotype was picked up a small number of times. The rearrangement links TRBV6-5 to TRBJ1-2; no firm D call. The ends were cut back, 0 bases at V and 2 bases at J, with 7 bases in the middle. Germline CDR1 is MNHEY and CDR2 is SVGAGI. This CDR3 has 14 residues. CDR3 region: CASSYSPRNYGYTF. DNA for the CDR3: TGTGCCAGCAGTTACTCCCCTCGGAACTATGGCTACACCTTC.